Reported below is one T cell receptor beta chain. No antigen is known for it. CD8 cells regarded as naive lacked CD45RO, were positively chosen for CCR7, and omitted terminally differentiated effector memory CD45RA+ cells. Healthy HIV-negative adults without recent acute infections or vaccinations served as donors. Germline CDR1 reads SGHNT; CDR2 reads YENEEA. There are 16 residues in the CDR3. Trimming cost V 5 bases and J 6 bases; bases outside gene matches: 11. The table came from immunoSEQ multiplex PCR; TCRdb's copy has only in-frame clones and leaves some out. Altogether around 580,000 clones are present, 98% being singletons, with the ten largest covering approximately 0.3%. This specimen belongs to a study of shared clonotypes between healthy human individuals. Study context: A couple of women and a few men aged 18 to 49 made up the donors. Findings and caveats of the study: Memory subsets generally showed lower estimated richness than naive subsets.

This sequence was found in a man aged 25 to 45 in good health. The chain couples TRBV11-3 to TRBJ2-1, with 9 bases matching TRBD2. Sequenced input: naive CD8+ T cells sorted from blood. CDR3 loop: CASSPLAGAAPNEQFF. The DNA of the CDR3 is TGTGCCAGCAGCCCTTTAGCGGGGGCCGCCCCCAATGAGCAGTTCTTC.